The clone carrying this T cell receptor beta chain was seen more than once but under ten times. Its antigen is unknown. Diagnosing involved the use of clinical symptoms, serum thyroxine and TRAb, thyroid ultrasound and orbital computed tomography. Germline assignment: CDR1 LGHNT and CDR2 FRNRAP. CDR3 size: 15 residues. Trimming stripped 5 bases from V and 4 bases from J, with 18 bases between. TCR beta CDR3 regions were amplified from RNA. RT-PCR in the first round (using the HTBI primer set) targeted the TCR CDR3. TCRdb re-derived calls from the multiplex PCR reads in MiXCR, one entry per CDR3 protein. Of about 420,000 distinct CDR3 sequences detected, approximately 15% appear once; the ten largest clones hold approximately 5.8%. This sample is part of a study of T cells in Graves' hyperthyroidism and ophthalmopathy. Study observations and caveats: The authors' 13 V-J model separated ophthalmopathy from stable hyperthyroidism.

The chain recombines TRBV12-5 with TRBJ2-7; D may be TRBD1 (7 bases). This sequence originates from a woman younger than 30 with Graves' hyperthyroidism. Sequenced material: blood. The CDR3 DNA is TGTGCTAGTGGTGGGGGCGGGACAGAACTTTACGAGCAGTACTTC. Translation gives CASGGGGTELYEQYF.